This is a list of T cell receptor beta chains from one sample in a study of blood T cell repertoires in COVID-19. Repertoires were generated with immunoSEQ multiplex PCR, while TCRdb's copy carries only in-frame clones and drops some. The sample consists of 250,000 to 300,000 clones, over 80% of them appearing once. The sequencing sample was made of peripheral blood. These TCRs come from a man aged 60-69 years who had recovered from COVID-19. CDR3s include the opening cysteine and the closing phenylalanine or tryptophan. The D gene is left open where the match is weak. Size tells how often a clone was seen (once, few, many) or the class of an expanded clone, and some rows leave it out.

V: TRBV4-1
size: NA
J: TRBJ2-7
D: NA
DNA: TGCGCCAGCAGCCAAGAAATCCATTACGAGCAGTACTTC
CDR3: CASSQEIHYEQYF

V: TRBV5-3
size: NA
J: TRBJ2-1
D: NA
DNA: TGTGCCAGAAGCTTCAAGGACAGGGGGCGATGGACTAGCGGCTTCGAATACAATGAGCAGTTCTTC
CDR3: CARSFKDRGRWTSGFEYNEQFF

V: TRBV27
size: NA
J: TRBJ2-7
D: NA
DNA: TGTGCCAGCAGTTTATCGGAAGGGACTGTGTTTTACGAGCAGTACTTC
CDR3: CASSLSEGTVFYEQYF

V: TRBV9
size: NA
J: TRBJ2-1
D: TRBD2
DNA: TGTGCCAGCAGCGTCGGACCGGGACTAGCGGGGGATGAGCAGTTCTTC
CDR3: CASSVGPGLAGDEQFF

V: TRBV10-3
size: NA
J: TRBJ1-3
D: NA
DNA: TGTGCCATCGGTTTGGGAGGTTCTGGAAACACCATATATTTT
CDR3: CAIGLGGSGNTIYF

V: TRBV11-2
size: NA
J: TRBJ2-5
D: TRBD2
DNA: TGTGCCAGCAGCTCAACGCGGGGGGCGGGGGAGACCCAGTACTTC
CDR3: CASSSTRGAGETQYF

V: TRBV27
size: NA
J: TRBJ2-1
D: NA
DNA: TGTGCCAGCAGTTTAGGTAGCGGTCACAATGAGCAGTTCTTC
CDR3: CASSLGSGHNEQFF

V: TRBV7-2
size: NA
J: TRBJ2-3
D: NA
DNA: TGTGCCAGTACTCCTTGGGCCTCCCCCACAGATACGCAGTATTTT
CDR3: CASTPWASPTDTQYF

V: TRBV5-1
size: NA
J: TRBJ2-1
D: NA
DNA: TGCGCCAGCAGCCCGGCCAGGGGGGTTTCCTACAATGAGCAGTTCTTC
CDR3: CASSPARGVSYNEQFF

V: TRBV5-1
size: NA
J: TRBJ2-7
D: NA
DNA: TGCGCCAGCAGCTTGTGGGGGCAGAACTACGAGCAGTACTTC
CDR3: CASSLWGQNYEQYF

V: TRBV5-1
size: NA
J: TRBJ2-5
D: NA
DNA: TGCGCCAGCAGCCCCCGGGAAGGCGGTACGGAGACCCAGTACTTC
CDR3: CASSPREGGTETQYF

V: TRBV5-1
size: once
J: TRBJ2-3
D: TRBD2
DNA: TGCGCCAGCAGCTTAGGACTCCTAGCGGGGGGCGGGACAGATACGCAGTATTTT
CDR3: CASSLGLLAGGGTDTQYF

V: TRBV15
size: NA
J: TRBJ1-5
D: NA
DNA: TGTGCCACCACCCTCGGCAGCCTGAGGGGCAATCAGCCCCAGCATTTT
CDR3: CATTLGSLRGNQPQHF

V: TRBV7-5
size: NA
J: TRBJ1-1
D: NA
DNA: TGTGTCAGAAGCCCGATGTTAGTGAACACTGAAGCTTTCTTT
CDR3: CVRSPMLVNTEAFF

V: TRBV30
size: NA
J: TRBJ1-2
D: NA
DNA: TGTGCCTGGAGTCCGAAGGGAGTTGAGGGCTATGGCTACACCTTC
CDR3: CAWSPKGVEGYGYTF

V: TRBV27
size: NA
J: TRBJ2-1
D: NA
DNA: TGTGCCAGCAGTTCTCTTTCGTCCGAGCAGTTCTTC
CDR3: CASSSLSSEQFF

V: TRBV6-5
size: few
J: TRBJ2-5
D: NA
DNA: TGTGCCAGCAGTTACCGGGAGACCCAGTACTTC
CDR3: CASSYRETQYF

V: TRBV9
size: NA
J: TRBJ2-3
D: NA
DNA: TGTGCCAGCAGCGTAGTGGTATCCGGGGTAGATACGCAGTATTTT
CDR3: CASSVVVSGVDTQYF

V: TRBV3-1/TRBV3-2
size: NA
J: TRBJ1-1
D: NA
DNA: TGTGCCAGCAGCCGAGCCATGAACACTGAAGCTTTCTTT
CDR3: CASSRAMNTEAFF

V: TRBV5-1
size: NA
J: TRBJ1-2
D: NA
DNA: TGCGCCAGCAGGTCGGGGCAGGGGAGTGGAAACTATGGCTACACCTTC
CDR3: CASRSGQGSGNYGYTF

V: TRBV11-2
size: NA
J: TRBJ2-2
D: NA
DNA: TGTGCCAGCAGCTTAGGAGGGCTGGTCGGGGAGCTGTTTTTT
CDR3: CASSLGGLVGELFF

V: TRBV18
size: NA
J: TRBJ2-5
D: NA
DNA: TGTGCCAGCTCACGGCGACAGCAAAAAGAGACCCAGTACTTC
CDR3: CASSRRQQKETQYF

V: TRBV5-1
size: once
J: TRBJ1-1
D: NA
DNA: TGCGCCAGCAGCCATGGTGGCGGGAACACTGAAGCTTTCTTT
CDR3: CASSHGGGNTEAFF

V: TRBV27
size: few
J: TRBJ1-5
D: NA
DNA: TGTGCCAGCAGTGAGGGCAATCAGCCCCAGCATTTT
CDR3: CASSEGNQPQHF

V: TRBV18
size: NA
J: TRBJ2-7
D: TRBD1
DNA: TGTGCCAGCTCACCGGGACAGGGAACAGGCTACGAGCAGTACTTC
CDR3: CASSPGQGTGYEQYF

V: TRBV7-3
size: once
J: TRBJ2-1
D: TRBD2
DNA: TGTGCCAGCAGTGGGACTAGCGGGGGCAATGAGCAGTTCTTC
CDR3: CASSGTSGGNEQFF

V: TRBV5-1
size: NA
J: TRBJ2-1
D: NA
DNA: TGCGCCAGCAGCTTTACAGGTTACAATGAGCAGTTCTTC
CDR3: CASSFTGYNEQFF

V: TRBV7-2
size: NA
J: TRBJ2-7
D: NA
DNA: TGTGCCAGCAGCCAAAAGACAAACCCCGCTTTAAGGCAGTACTTC
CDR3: CASSQKTNPALRQYF

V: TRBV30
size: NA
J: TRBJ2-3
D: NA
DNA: TGTGCCTGGAGTGCTTACTGGACAGCGAACACAGATACGCAGTATTTT
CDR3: CAWSAYWTANTDTQYF

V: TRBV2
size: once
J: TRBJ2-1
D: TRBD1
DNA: TGTGCCAGCAGAACCAGGACAGGCTCAAACAATGAGCAGTTCTTC
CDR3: CASRTRTGSNNEQFF

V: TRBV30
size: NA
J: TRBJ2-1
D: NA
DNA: TGTGCCTGGAGTCGGTCTGGGGGGTGGGAGCAGTTCTTC
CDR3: CAWSRSGGWEQFF

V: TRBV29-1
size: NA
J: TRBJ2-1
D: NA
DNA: TGCAGCTCCGGTGTACCGCCCTCCTACAATGAGCAGTTCTTC
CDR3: CSSGVPPSYNEQFF

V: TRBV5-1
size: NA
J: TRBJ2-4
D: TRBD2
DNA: TGCGCCAGCAGCTTTTGTCGACTAGCGGGAGGGACCAAAAACATTCAGTACTTC
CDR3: CASSFCRLAGGTKNIQYF

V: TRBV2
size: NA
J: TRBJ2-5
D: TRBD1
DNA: TGTGCCAGCAGGGGGACAGGGTCTGGTTTTGAGACCCAGTACTTC
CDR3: CASRGTGSGFETQYF

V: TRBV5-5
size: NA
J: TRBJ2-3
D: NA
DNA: TGTGCCAGCAGCTTAACTAGCACAGATACGCAGTATTTT
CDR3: CASSLTSTDTQYF

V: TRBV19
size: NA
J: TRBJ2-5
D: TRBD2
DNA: TGTGCCAGTAGTCCTAGCGGGGGAGTGGGAGAGACCCAGTACTTC
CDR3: CASSPSGGVGETQYF

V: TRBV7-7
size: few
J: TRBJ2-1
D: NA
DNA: TGTGCTAGCAGCTTAAAACCTGGGAGCAATGAGCAGTTCTTC
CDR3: CASSLKPGSNEQFF

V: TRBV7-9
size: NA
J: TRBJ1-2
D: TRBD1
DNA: TGTGCCAGCAGCTCAGGGGGCTCTGGCTACACCTTC
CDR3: CASSSGGSGYTF

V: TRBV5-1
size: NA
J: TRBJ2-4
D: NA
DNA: TGCGCCAGCAGCGCAGACCCACAGGGATGGAACATTCAGTACTTC
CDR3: CASSADPQGWNIQYF

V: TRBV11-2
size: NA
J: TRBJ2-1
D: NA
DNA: TGTGCCAGCAGCTCTTGGGAGAGAAGCTCCTACAATGAGCAGTTCTTC
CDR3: CASSSWERSSYNEQFF

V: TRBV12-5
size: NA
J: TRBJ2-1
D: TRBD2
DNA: TGTGCTAGTGGTTCGATGACTAGCGGGGGGGCAGACAATGAGCAGTTCTTC
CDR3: CASGSMTSGGADNEQFF

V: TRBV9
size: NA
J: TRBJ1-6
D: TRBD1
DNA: TGTGCCAGCAGCGGACAGGGCGCGAGCTCACCCCTCCACTTT
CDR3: CASSGQGASSPLHF

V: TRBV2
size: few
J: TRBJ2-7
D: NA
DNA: TGTGCCAGCAGTGAAGCGTGGACTCTATCCTACGAGCAGTACTTC
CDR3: CASSEAWTLSYEQYF

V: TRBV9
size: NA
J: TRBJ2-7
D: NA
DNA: TGTGCCAGCAGCGTAGGACGACAGGCCTATTACGAGCAGTACTTC
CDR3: CASSVGRQAYYEQYF

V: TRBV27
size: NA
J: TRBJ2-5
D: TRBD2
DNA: TGTGCCAGCAGTTCCGTCCTAGCGGGAGTAGGAGAGACCCAGTACTTC
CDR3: CASSSVLAGVGETQYF

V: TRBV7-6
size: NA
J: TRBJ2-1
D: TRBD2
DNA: TGTGCCAGCAGCCATGGACTAGCGGGGGTGTCCTACAATGAGCAGTTCTTC
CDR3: CASSHGLAGVSYNEQFF

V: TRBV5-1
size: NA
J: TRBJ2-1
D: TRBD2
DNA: TGCGCCAGCAGCATGGGACTAGCGGGGATCCGATTCTCCTACAATGAGCAGTTCTTC
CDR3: CASSMGLAGIRFSYNEQFF

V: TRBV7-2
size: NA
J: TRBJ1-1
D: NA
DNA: TGTGCCAGCAGTAAACGGGGGGCCGCCGCGGGGGCTGAAGCTTTCTTT
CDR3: CASSKRGAAAGAEAFF